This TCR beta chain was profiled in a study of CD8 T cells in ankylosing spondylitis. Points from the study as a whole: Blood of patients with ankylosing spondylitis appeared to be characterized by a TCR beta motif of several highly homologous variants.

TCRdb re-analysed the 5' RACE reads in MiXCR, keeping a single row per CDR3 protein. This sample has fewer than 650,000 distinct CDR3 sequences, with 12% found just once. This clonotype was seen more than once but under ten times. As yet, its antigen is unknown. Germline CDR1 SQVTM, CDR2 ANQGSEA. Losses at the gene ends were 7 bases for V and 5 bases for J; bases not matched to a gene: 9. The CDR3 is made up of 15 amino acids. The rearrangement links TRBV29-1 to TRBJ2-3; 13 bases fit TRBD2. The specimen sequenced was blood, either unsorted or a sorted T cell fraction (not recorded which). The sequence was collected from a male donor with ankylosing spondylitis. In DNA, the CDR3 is TGCAGCGCCGCCGGACTAGCGGGAGTAGGAGATACGCAGTATTTT. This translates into CSAAGLAGVGDTQYF.